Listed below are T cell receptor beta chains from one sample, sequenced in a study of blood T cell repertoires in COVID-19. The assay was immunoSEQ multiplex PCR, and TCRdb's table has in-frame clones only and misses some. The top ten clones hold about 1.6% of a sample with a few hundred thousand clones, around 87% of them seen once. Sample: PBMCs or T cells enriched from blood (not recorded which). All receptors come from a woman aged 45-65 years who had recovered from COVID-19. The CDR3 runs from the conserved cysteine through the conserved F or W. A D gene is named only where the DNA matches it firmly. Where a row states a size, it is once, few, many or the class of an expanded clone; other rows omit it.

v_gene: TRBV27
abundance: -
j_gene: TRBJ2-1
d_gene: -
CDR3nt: TGTGCCAGCAGTTTTTTGGCTTTCCCCCTCAATGAGCAGTTCTTC
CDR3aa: CASSFLAFPLNEQFF

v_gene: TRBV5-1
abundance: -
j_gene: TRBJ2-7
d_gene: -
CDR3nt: TGCGCCAGCCATCGCGGGGAGCTAGGCTACGAGCAGTACTTC
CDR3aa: CASHRGELGYEQYF

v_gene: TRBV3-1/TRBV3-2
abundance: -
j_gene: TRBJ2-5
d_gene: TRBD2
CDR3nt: TGTGCCACAGATTCGGGGGGGGAAGAGACCCAGTACTTC
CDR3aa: CATDSGGEETQYF

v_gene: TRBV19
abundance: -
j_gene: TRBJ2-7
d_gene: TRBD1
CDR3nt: TGTGCCAGTAGTATGGGGGACAGGGGAACCTACGAGCAGTACTTC
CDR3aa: CASSMGDRGTYEQYF

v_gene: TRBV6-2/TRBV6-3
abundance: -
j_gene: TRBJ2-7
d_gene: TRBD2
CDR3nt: TGTGCCAGCAGTTACGGTGTTGCGGGAGGGCCCTACGAGCAGTACTTC
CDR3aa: CASSYGVAGGPYEQYF

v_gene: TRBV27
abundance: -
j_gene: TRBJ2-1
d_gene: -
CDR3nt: TGTGCCAGCAGCCAGGACAGTCGCTCCTACAATGAGCAGTTCTTC
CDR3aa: CASSQDSRSYNEQFF

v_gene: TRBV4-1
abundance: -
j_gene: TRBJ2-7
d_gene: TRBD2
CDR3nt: TGCGCCAGCAGCCAAGCCTGGAGCGGGAGAAGGGACGAGCAGTACTTC
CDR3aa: CASSQAWSGRRDEQYF

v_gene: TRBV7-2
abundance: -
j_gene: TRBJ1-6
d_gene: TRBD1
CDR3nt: TGTGCCAGCAGCCCGACAGGGGTAAATTCACCCCTCCACTTT
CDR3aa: CASSPTGVNSPLHF

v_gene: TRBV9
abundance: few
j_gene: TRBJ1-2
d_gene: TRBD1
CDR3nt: TGTGCCAGCAGCGGCGACAGGGTTCGGGGCTACACCTTC
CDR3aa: CASSGDRVRGYTF

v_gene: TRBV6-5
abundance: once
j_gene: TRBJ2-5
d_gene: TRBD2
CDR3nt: TGTGCCAGCAGTTCAACCGGGACTAGCGTTGGGGAGACCCAGTACTTC
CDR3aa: CASSSTGTSVGETQYF

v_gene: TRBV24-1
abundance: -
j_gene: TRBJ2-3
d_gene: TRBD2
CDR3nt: TGTGCCACCAGTGACCCGCAAGTGACTAGCGGGGTCGGGGATACGCAGTATTTT
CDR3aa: CATSDPQVTSGVGDTQYF

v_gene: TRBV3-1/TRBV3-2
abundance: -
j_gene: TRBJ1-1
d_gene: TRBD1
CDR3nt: TGTGCCAGCAGCCGGAAGGGACAGACCATGAACACTGAAGCTTTCTTT
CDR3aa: CASSRKGQTMNTEAFF

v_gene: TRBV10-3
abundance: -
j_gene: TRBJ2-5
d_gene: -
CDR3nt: TGTGCCATCAGTGGTGGAGGGAGCGTGGAGACCCAGTACTTC
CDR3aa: CAISGGGSVETQYF

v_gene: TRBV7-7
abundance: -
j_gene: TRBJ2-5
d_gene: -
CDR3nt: TGTGCTAGCAGCTTAGCTCAGGAAGAGACCCAGTACTTC
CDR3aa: CASSLAQEETQYF

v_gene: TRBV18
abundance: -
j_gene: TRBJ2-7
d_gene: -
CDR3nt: TGTGCCAGCTCACCCGGAGCGATCAAAGACCACGAGCAGTACTTC
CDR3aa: CASSPGAIKDHEQYF

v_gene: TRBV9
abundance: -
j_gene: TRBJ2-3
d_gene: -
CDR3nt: TGTGCCAGCAGCCCGCAGGTCGCAGATACGCAGTATTTT
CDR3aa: CASSPQVADTQYF

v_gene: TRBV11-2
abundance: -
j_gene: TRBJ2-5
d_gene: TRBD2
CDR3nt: TGTGCCAGCAGCTTTGCGGGGGAAGAGACCCAGTACTTC
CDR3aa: CASSFAGEETQYF

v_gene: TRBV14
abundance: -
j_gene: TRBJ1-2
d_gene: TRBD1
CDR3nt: TGTGCCAGCAGCCGGGGGACAGGGGGCATTATTGGCTATGGCTACACCTTC
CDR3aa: CASSRGTGGIIGYGYTF

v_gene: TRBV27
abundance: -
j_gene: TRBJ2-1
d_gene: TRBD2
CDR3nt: TGTGCCAGCAGTTTAACGCGGGAGCTTTACAATGAGCAGTTCTTC
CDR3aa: CASSLTRELYNEQFF

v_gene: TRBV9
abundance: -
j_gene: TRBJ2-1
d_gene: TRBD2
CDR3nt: TGTGCCAGCAGCTTTGGGACTAGCGGGAGTGATGAGCAGTTCTTC
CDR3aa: CASSFGTSGSDEQFF

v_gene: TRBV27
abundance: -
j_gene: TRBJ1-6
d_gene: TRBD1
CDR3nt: TGTGCCAGCAGTTCACACCCAGGACAGGGGGCTTCACCCCTCCACTTT
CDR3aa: CASSSHPGQGASPLHF

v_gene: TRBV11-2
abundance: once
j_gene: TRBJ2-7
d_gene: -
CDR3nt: TGTGCCAGCAGCTTAGATAGCCTGGCCTCCTACGAGCAGTACTTC
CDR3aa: CASSLDSLASYEQYF

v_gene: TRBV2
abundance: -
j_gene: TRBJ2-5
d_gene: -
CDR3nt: TGTGCCAGCAGTGAGAGGTACCAAGAGACCCAGTACTTC
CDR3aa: CASSERYQETQYF

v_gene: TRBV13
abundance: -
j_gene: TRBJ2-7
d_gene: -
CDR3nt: TGTGCCAGCAGCCCGCGACAGGTTACCTACGAGCAGTACTTC
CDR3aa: CASSPRQVTYEQYF

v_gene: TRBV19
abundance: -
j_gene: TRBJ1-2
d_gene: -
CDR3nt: TGTGCCAGTAGTCCTCCAGGGGGCTACACCTTC
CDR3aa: CASSPPGGYTF

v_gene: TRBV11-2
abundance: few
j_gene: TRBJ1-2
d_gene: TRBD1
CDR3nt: TGTGCCAGCAGCAAAAACAGGGGGAAGAACTATGGCTACACCTTC
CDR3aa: CASSKNRGKNYGYTF

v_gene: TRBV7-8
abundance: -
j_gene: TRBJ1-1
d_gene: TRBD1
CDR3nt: TGTGCCAGCAGCCCCCCGGGACAGTTCGCCACTGAAGCTTTCTTT
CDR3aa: CASSPPGQFATEAFF

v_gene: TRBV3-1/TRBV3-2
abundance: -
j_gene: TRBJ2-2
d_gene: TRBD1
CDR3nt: TGTGCCAGCAGCCAAGGATCACGGGGACAGGGGGGCGGGGAGCTGTTTTTT
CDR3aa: CASSQGSRGQGGGELFF

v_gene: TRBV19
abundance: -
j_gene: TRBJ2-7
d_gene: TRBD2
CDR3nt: TGTGCCAGTAGTCCCCGGTTAGCGGGAGCCTACGAGCAGTACTTC
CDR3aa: CASSPRLAGAYEQYF

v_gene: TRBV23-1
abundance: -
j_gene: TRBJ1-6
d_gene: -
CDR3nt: TGCGCCAGCAGTCAATTCCGAGATAAGAGCTCCTATAATTCACCCCTCCACTTT
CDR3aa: CASSQFRDKSSYNSPLHF

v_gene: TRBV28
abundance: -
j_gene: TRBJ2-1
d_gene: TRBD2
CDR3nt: TGTGCCAGCAGTAAAGCGGGAGTTAACAAGAATGAGCAGTTCTTC
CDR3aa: CASSKAGVNKNEQFF

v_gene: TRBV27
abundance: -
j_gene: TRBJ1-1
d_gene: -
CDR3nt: TGTGCCAGCAGCCAAGCAGGTCGGGCTTTCTTT
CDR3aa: CASSQAGRAFF

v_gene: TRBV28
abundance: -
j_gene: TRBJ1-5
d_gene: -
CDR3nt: TGTGCCAGCAAGAGCGATCAGCCCCAGCATTTT
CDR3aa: CASKSDQPQHF